This T cell receptor beta chain derives from a study of metastatic and nonmetastatic thyroid tumors. Prior to thyroid surgery, none of the patients had received any treatment. TCRdb used MiXCR to call clones anew from the PCR reads. The table has about 20,000 clones, around a third seen once. This clone is categorized as medium-sized. Per the germline V gene, CDR1 is MDHEN and CDR2 is SYDVKM. V lost 4 bases to trimming and J lost 5 bases; unmatched junction nucleotides: 11. CDR3 length: 16 amino acids. Sequenced input: blood. This TCR derives from a female donor with papillary thyroid cancer or a benign thyroid nodule (not recorded which). Some clones in this sample may be carry-over from other donors' samples. The chain uses TRBV28 and TRBJ2-3, with 8 bases that match TRBD1. DNA for the CDR3: TGTGCCAGCAGTTCAGGCCCGGACAGGGTGGGAGATACGCAGTATTTT. Protein: CASSSGPDRVGDTQYF. The full variable domain, completed using reference TRBV28 and TRBJ2-3, is DVKVTQSSRYLVKRTGEKVFLECVQDMDHENMFWYRQDPGLGLRLIYFSYDVKMKEKGDIPEGYSVSREKKERFSLILESASTNQTSMYLCASSSGPDRVGDTQYFGPGTRLTVL.